Each of the 13 T cell receptor beta chains below was sequenced from the same sample in a study of blood T cell repertoires in COVID-19. Clones were read by immunoSEQ multiplex PCR, and TCRdb kept only the in-frame ones, dropping some. The profile covers about 280,000 clones, with 87% appearing a single time and over 6% taken by the ten largest. Sequencing was carried out using PBMCs or T cells enriched from blood (not recorded which). Receptors originate from a woman between 40 and 55 years old who had recovered from COVID-19.

The V and J genes are TRBV19 and TRBJ2-3; D is uncertain. Germline CDR1 and CDR2: LNHDA and SQIVND (reference sequence). CDR3 size: 12 residues. The germline V and J ends were trimmed by 9 bases and 2 bases, with 9 bases remaining between them. CDR3 residues: CASRQTTDTQYF. CDR3 coding DNA: TGTGCCAGCCGACAAACCACAGATACGCAGTATTTT.

The V and J genes are TRBV2 and TRBJ1-2; 7 bases align to TRBD1. Losses at the gene ends were 6 bases for V and 7 bases for J; bases not matched to a gene: 8. The CDR3 spans 13 residues. From germline, CDR1 is SNHLY and CDR2 FYNNEI. CDR3 sequence (DNA): TGTGCCAGCAGACCGACAGGGCTAGTTGGCTACACCTTC. Its protein is CASRPTGLVGYTF.

The J gene is TRBJ2-3, the V gene TRBV7-2; 7 nucleotides match TRBD2. Germline CDR1 is SGHTA and CDR2 is FQGNSA. There are 12 residues in the CDR3. V was clipped by 5 bases and J by 8 bases; unmatched bases: 4. CDR3 in amino acids: CASSPTGGTQYF. CDR3 nucleotide sequence: TGTGCCAGCAGCCCCACGGGAGGTACGCAGTATTTT.

CDR3 DNA: TGTGCCAGCAGCCTCCTGGGGGGGGTGATATACGAGCAGTACTTC. It yields the protein CASSLLGGVIYEQYF. The rearrangement uses TRBV3-1 (or the pseudogene TRBV3-2) and TRBJ2-7; the match to TRBD2 covers 7 bases. V lost 4 bases to trimming and J lost 4 bases; unmatched junction nucleotides: 10. This CDR3 comprises 15 residues. Germline V CDR1 and CDR2: LGHDT, YNNKEL (reference sequence).

This sequence joins TRBV6-5 and TRBJ1-5; D unclear. Per germline, CDR1 MNHEY and CDR2 SVGAGI. The CDR3 contains 13 residues. Trimming removed 6 bases from V and 4 bases from J, with 10 bases in between. This CDR3 reads CASSSERNQPQHF. In DNA, the CDR3 is TGTGCCAGCAGCTCAGAACGAAATCAGCCCCAGCATTTT.

J is TRBJ2-5 and V is TRBV7-2; D possibly corresponds to TRBD1 (6 bases). V was trimmed by 7 bases and J by 5 bases, leaving 17 bases between them. The CDR3 length is 14 residues. The germline V gene has CDR1 SGHTA and CDR2 FQGNSA. This chain's CDR3 is CASKAPTGPETQYF. CDR3 nucleotides: TGTGCCAGCAAGGCACCCACAGGGCCCGAGACCCAGTACTTC. Together with reference TRBV7-2 and TRBJ2-5, the CDR3 gives the full variable domain: GAGVSQSPSNKVTEKGKDVELRCDPISGHTALYWYRQSLGQGLEFLIYFQGNSAPDKSGLPSDRFSAERTGGSVSTLTIQRTQQEDSAVYLCASKAPTGPETQYFGPGTRLLVL.

The J gene is TRBJ1-1, the V gene TRBV27; 7 bases line up with TRBD1. The CDR3 extends over 14 amino acids. In germline, CDR1 is MNHEY, CDR2 SMNVEV (reference sequence). V lost 3 bases and J lost 5; bases outside the gene matches: 6. The CDR3 protein is CASSFGRGWTEAFF. The CDR3 DNA sequence: TGTGCCAGCAGTTTTGGCAGGGGGTGGACTGAAGCTTTCTTT.

The chain combines TRBV28 with TRBJ1-2, with 7 bases identical to TRBD1. The germline V gene has CDR1 MDHEN and CDR2 SYDVKM. This CDR3 region has 16 residues. With 8 bases clipped from V and 8 bases from J, the junction kept 20 bases outside the gene matches. CDR3 sequence reads: CASGDRVEVGLAGYTF. The CDR3 DNA sequence: TGTGCCAGCGGTGACAGGGTTGAGGTTGGCCTGGCGGGCTACACCTTC.

The chain uses TRBV7-9 and TRBJ2-7, with TRBD2 identical over 7 bases. Germline V lookup: CDR1 SEHNR, CDR2 FQNEAQ (reference sequence). V lost 5 bases, J lost 5 bases, and 6 bases stayed unmatched. CDR3 length equals 13 residues. This CDR3 reads CASSQTGTNEQYF. CDR3 nucleotide sequence: TGTGCCAGCAGCCAGACCGGGACTAACGAGCAGTACTTC.

The rearrangement uses TRBV28 and TRBJ1-4; no definite D call. Trimming left V 3 bases short and J 3 bases short, with 11 bases between. The CDR3 spans 15 residues. CDR1 is MDHEN, CDR2 SYDVKM, per germline. This CDR3 reads CASSFVTEPNEKLFF. The CDR3 DNA reads TGTGCCAGCAGTTTCGTAACGGAGCCTAATGAAAAACTGTTTTTT.

This chain links TRBV14 with TRBJ2-7, with a tentative D call TRBD2 (7 bases). The CDR3 consists of 18 residues. V lost 0 bases, J lost 1 base, and 19 bases lay in between. Germline-derived CDR1 and CDR2 are SGHDN and FVKESK. CDR3 DNA sequence: TGTGCCAGCAGCCAAGAGGGAGGGCTCAGGGGAGTTTCCTACGAGCAGTACTTC. As protein: CASSQEGGLRGVSYEQYF.

This chain uses TRBV18 with TRBJ2-5; 8 bases align to TRBD2. CDR1 and CDR2 (germline): KGHSH, LQKENI. The V and J ends lost 5 bases and 5 bases, in that order; junction bases with no gene match: 4. The CDR3 spans 13 residues. The CDR3 DNA is TGTGCCAGCTCATTGGGACTAGATGAGACCCAGTACTTC. This encodes CASSLGLDETQYF.

The rearrangement uses TRBV5-6 and TRBJ2-7, with D hard to call. The CDR3 runs 13 residues. V lost 3 bases and J lost 4, with 11 bases in between. Germline CDR1 and CDR2: SGHDT and YYEEEE. CDR3 residues: CASSWPSAYEQYF. In nucleotides, the CDR3 is TGTGCCAGCAGCTGGCCGTCAGCGTACGAGCAGTACTTC.